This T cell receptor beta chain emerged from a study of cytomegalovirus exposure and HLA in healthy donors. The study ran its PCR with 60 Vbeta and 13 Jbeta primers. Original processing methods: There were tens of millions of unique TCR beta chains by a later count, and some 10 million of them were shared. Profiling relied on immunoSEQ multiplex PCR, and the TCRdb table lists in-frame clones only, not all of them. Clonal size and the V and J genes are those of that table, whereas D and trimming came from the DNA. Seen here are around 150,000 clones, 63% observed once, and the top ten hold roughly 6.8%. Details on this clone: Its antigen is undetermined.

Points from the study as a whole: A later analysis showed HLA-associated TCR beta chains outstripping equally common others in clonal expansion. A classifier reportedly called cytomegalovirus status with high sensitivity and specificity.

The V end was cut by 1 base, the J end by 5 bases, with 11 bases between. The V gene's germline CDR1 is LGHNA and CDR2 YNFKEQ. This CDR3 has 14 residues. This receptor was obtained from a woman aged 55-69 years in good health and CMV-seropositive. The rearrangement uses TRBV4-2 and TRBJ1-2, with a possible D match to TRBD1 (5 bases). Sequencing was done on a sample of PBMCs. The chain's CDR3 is CASSQGGDFYGYTF. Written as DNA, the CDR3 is TGTGCCAGCAGCCAAGGCGGGGACTTTTATGGCTACACCTTC.